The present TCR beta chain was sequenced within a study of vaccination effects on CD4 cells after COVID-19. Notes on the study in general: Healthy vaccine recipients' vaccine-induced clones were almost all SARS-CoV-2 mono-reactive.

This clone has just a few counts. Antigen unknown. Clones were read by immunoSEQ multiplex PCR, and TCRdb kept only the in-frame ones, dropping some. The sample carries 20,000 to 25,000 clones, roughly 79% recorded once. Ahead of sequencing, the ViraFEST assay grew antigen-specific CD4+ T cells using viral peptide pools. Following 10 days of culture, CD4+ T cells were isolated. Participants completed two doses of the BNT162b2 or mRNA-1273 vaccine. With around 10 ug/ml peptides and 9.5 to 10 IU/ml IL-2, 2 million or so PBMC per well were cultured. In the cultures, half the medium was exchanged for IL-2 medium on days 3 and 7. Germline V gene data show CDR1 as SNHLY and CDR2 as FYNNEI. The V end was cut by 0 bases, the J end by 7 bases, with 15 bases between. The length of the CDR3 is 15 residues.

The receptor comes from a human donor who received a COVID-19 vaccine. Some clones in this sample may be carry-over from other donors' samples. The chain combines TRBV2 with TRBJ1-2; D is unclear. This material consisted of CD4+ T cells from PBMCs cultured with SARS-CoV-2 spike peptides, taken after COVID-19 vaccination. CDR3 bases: TGTGCCAGCAGTGAAGCTTCCGCAAGACCACGTGGCTACACCTTC. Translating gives CASSEASARPRGYTF.